The 27 T cell receptor beta chains given below trace back to one sample, sequenced in a study of cytomegalovirus exposure and HLA in healthy donors. The PCR ran on 60 Vbeta and 13 Jbeta primers. The assay was immunoSEQ multiplex PCR, and TCRdb's table has in-frame clones only and misses some. Seen here are about 200,000 clones, roughly 80% observed once, and the top ten hold 1.7%. Input material: PBMCs. The receptors derive from a man aged 45-65 years in good health and CMV-seronegative.

The CDR3 region has the DNA TGTGCCAGCAGCTTAGGCGGTAGAGGGGAGGAGGGCTACACCTTC. Translation: CASSLGGRGEEGYTF. This chain links TRBV7-9 with TRBJ1-2; the D gene is possibly TRBD1 (5 bases). This CDR3 is 15 amino acids long. Between the trimmed V and J ends, which lost 1 base and 8 bases, there was a span of 17 bases. Germline V CDR1 and CDR2: SEHNR, FQNEAQ (reference sequence).

This clone was seen a single time. The rearrangement links TRBV30 to TRBJ2-4, with D possibly being TRBD1 (6 bases). Trimming removed 1 base from V and 0 bases from J, with 16 bases in between. From germline, CDR1 is GTSNPN and CDR2 SVGIG (reference sequence). This CDR3 has 17 amino acids. CDR3 DNA sequence: TGTGCCTGGAGTGAGAGAGGACAGACGCTAGCCAAAAACATTCAGTACTTC. Its protein product is CAWSERGQTLAKNIQYF. Drawing the rest from reference TRBV30 and TRBJ2-4, the complete variable domain is SQTIHQWPATLVQPVGSPLSLECTVEGTSNPNLYWYRQAAGRGLQLLFYSVGIGQISSEVPQNLSASRPQDRQFILSSKKLLLSDSGFYLCAWSERGQTLAKNIQYFGAGTRLSVL.

The chain recombines TRBV28 with TRBJ1-4; a possible D gene is TRBD1 (6 bases). CDR1 MDHEN and CDR2 SYDVKM come from the germline V gene. The V and J ends lost 6 bases and 5 bases respectively, with 22 bases between them. CDR3 size: 17 residues. CDR3 sequence: CASRSSFGQLANEKLFF. DNA of the CDR3: TGTGCCAGCAGATCCTCATTCGGACAGCTAGCAAATGAAAAACTGTTTTTT.

This chain joins TRBV27 and TRBJ2-7; D might be TRBD1 (6 bases). Trimming removed 3 bases at V and 2 bases at J, with 14 bases between. The CDR3 spans 15 residues. The germline V gene encodes CDR1 MNHEY and CDR2 SMNVEV (reference sequence). DNA for the CDR3: TGTGCCAGCAGTTTGCTCACGACAGGTGCCTACGAGCAGTACTTC. This gives the protein CASSLLTTGAYEQYF.

The gene calls are TRBV4-1 and TRBJ2-6; possibly TRBD2 for D (6 bases). Trimming removed 2 bases from V and 4 bases from J, with 24 bases in between. Germline loops: CDR1 MGHRA, CDR2 YSYEKL. The CDR3 contains 20 residues. CDR3 sequence (DNA): TGCGCCAGCAGCCAATCCCTGTCCGGGGGAAGAGTACTCGGGGCCAACGTCCTGACTTTC. This encodes CASSQSLSGGRVLGANVLTF.

The chain has TRBV2 and TRBJ1-3; 11 bases map to TRBD1. J was trimmed by 4 bases and V by 3 bases; bases with no gene match: 8. From germline, CDR1 is SNHLY and CDR2 FYNNEI. This CDR3 is built from 17 residues. The CDR3 bases are TGTGCCAGCAGTGATCGAGGACAGGGGGCTAGGGGAAACACCATATATTTT. Amino acids: CASSDRGQGARGNTIYF.

J is TRBJ2-3 and V is TRBV6-1; tentatively, D is TRBD2 (5 bases). Trimming removed 8 bases at V and 2 bases at J, with 11 bases between. CDR3 length: 13 amino acids. Germline lookup yields CDR1 MNHNS and CDR2 SASEGT. CDR3 amino acids: CASSAGVTDTQYF. Written as DNA, the CDR3 is TGTGCCAGCTCCGCCGGGGTCACAGATACGCAGTATTTT.

By proportion, this clone is medium-sized. The chain combines TRBV13 with TRBJ2-1, with no clear D. V lost 5 bases to trimming and J lost 8 bases, with 19 bases between them. The germline V gene has CDR1 PRHDT and CDR2 FYEKMQ (reference sequence). This CDR3 is 15 amino acids long. CDR3 amino acids: CASSTMNPRTYEQFF. The CDR3 bases are TGTGCCAGCAGCACTATGAACCCCCGCACCTATGAGCAGTTCTTC.

This chain links TRBV28 with TRBJ1-1; no clear D gene. The CDR3 runs 13 residues. Germline V gene data show CDR1 as MDHEN and CDR2 as SYDVKM. Between the trimmed V and J ends, which lost 7 bases and 8 bases, there was a span of 17 bases. The CDR3, as DNA: TGTGCCAGCATTGGGGTAGTGGGAGGGGAAGCTTTCTTT. Encoded protein: CASIGVVGGEAFF.

CDR3 sequence reads: CASSQDRSSGSQETQYF. In nucleotides, the CDR3 is TGCGCCAGCAGCCAAGATCGGTCTAGCGGGAGCCAAGAGACCCAGTACTTC. The rearrangement uses TRBV4-1 and TRBJ2-5; TRBD2 matches at 10 bases. Germline loops: CDR1 MGHRA, CDR2 YSYEKL. The V and J ends lost 0 bases and 1 base, in that order; junction bases with no gene match: 5. The CDR3 contains 17 residues.

The chain uses TRBV19 and TRBJ2-3, with 7 bases matching TRBD1. Germline V gene lookup returns CDR1 LNHDA and CDR2 SQIVND (reference sequence). The CDR3 length is 18 residues. The V and J ends lost 2 bases and 2 bases, in that order; junction bases with no gene match: 13. CDR3 amino acids: CASSINFGQVPSTDTQYF. CDR3 coding DNA: TGTGCCAGTAGTATAAACTTCGGACAGGTCCCATCCACAGATACGCAGTATTTT. Combining the CDR3 with reference TRBV19 and TRBJ2-3 gives the whole variable domain DGGITQSPKYLFRKEGQNVTLSCEQNLNHDAMYWYRQDPGQGLRLIYYSQIVNDFQKGDIAEGYSVSREKKESFPLTVTSAQKNPTAFYLCASSINFGQVPSTDTQYFGPGTRLTVL.

The rearrangement uses TRBV28 and TRBJ2-7; 7 nucleotides agree with TRBD1. The CDR3 consists of 15 residues. In germline, CDR1 is MDHEN, CDR2 SYDVKM. Unmatched junction bases numbered 9, after V lost 6 bases and J lost 1 base. CDR3 amino acids: CASRFTQGDSYEQYF. Written as DNA, the CDR3 is TGTGCCAGCAGATTCACCCAGGGGGATTCCTACGAGCAGTACTTC.

The chain recombines TRBV6-4 with TRBJ2-3, with 11 bases that match TRBD2. Germline lookup yields CDR1 MRHNA and CDR2 SNTAGT. Trimming removed 4 bases from V and 5 bases from J; junction bases left unmatched: 8. This CDR3 has 16 residues. DNA of the CDR3: TGTGCCAGCAGTGTCGGGGGGCTAGCGGGAGGAGATACGCAGTATTTT. Translating gives CASSVGGLAGGDTQYF.

The rearrangement uses TRBV28 and TRBJ2-1; D gene uncertain. The CDR3 has 13 residues. V was clipped by 8 bases and J by 6 bases, with 14 bases between them. Per germline, CDR1 MDHEN and CDR2 SYDVKM. CDR3 region: CASRPTVFNEQFF. CDR3 sequence (DNA): TGTGCCAGCCGTCCAACGGTATTCAATGAGCAGTTCTTC.

This chain connects TRBV2 to TRBJ2-2, with 9 bases aligning to TRBD2. Germline lookup yields CDR1 SNHLY and CDR2 FYNNEI. With 6 bases clipped from V and 0 bases from J, the junction kept 2 bases outside the gene matches. The CDR3 length is 15 residues. CDR3 protein: CASRIAGANTGELFF. CDR3 DNA sequence: TGTGCCAGCAGAATAGCGGGAGCGAACACCGGGGAGCTGTTTTTT.

The gene calls are TRBV7-9 and TRBJ2-6, with D perhaps matching TRBD2 (6 bases). Germline CDR1 and CDR2: SEHNR and FQNEAQ (reference sequence). Between the trimmed V and J ends, which lost 2 bases and 3 bases, there was a span of 8 bases. There are 15 residues in the CDR3. The DNA of the CDR3 is TGTGCCAGCAGCTTAACGGGGGTTGGGGCCAACGTCCTGACTTTC. Amino acids: CASSLTGVGANVLTF.

This clone was recorded a few times. The chain is built from TRBV10-3 and TRBJ2-1; TRBD2 is a possible D gene (5 bases). Germline V gives CDR1 ENHRY, CDR2 SYGVKD. V gave up 5 bases and J gave up 0 bases, with 17 bases separating them. This CDR3 spans 17 amino acids. The CDR3 sequence is CAISSEARLGSYNEQFF. CDR3 coding DNA: TGTGCCATCAGTTCGGAGGCCCGACTCGGCTCCTACAATGAGCAGTTCTTC.

V gene TRBV29-1 combines with J gene TRBJ2-2; D may be TRBD1 (6 bases). The ends were cut back, 5 bases at V and 1 base at J, with 11 bases in the middle. CDR1 and CDR2 from the germline V gene are SQVTM and ANQGSEA. The CDR3 contains 14 residues. The CDR3 spells CSVIDRKNTGELFF. CDR3 coding DNA: TGCAGCGTTATTGACAGGAAGAACACCGGGGAGCTGTTTTTT.

V usage is TRBV5-1 and J usage is TRBJ2-1, with 10 positions matching TRBD2. Germline loops: CDR1 SGHRS, CDR2 YFSETQ. This CDR3 comprises 18 residues. V trimming: 0 bases; J trimming: 13 bases; junction bases outside the gene matches: 19. The CDR3 spells CASSLALGIAGGPASQFF. The CDR3, as DNA: TGCGCCAGCAGCTTGGCTCTGGGTATAGCGGGAGGACCAGCATCCCAGTTCTTC.

V gene TRBV27 combines with J gene TRBJ2-5; 9 positions agree with TRBD1. The CDR3 totals 15 residues. Trimming removed 4 bases from V and 4 bases from J; junction bases left unmatched: 7. Germline loops: CDR1 MNHEY, CDR2 SMNVEV (reference sequence). Here the CDR3 DNA reads TGTGCCAGCAGTTCTCGGGACAGGGTAGTAGAGACCCAGTACTTC. As protein: CASSSRDRVVETQYF.

This clone occurred once. The chain links TRBV18 to TRBJ2-1, with D possibly matching TRBD2 (6 bases). The V end lost 5 bases, the J end lost 9 bases, and 14 bases lay between the germline ends. The V gene's germline CDR1 is KGHSH and CDR2 LQKENI. This CDR3 region has 13 residues. The CDR3 protein is CASSTNGGSEQFF. The CDR3 coding sequence is TGTGCCAGCTCAACCAACGGGGGATCTGAGCAGTTCTTC.

The genes are TRBV30 and TRBJ1-1; D is unclear. The CDR3 length is 13 residues. With 2 bases removed from V and 1 base from J, the gap between germline ends came to 8 bases. Germline loops: CDR1 GTSNPN, CDR2 SVGIG (reference sequence). CDR3 sequence (DNA): TGTGCCTGGAGTCTCGGCGGGAACACTGAAGCTTTCTTT. Protein: CAWSLGGNTEAFF.

On this clone itself: This same CDR3 is encoded by further DNA sequences in the sample. The rearrangement uses TRBV10-3 and TRBJ2-2; D is undetermined. Germline V gene data show CDR1 as ENHRY and CDR2 as SYGVKD. The CDR3 totals 15 residues. The V and J ends lost 3 bases and 0 bases respectively, with 8 bases between them. The CDR3 DNA sequence: TGTGCCATCAGTGATCTACCCTCGAACACCGGGGAGCTGTTTTTT. Translated: CAISDLPSNTGELFF.

This sequence joins TRBV29-1 and TRBJ2-1; TRBD2 agrees at 10 bases. This CDR3 spans 16 amino acids. Germline assignment: CDR1 SQVTM and CDR2 ANQGSEA. V was pared by 6 bases and J by 6 bases, with 14 bases of the junction left unmatched. CDR3 sequence (DNA): TGCAGCGTCGATCTAGCGGGAGTATGGTTGGGCAATGAGCAGTTCTTC. It codes for CSVDLAGVWLGNEQFF.

The chain joins TRBV9 to TRBJ2-7, with D perhaps TRBD1 (5 bases). CDR3 length: 14 amino acids. Germline CDR1 is SGDLS and CDR2 is YYNGEE. V dropped 2 bases and J dropped 5 bases, with 14 bases sitting between them. CDR3 DNA sequence: TGTGCCAGCAGCGTTTCGTCAGGGTTCCACGAGCAGTACTTC. It translates to CASSVSSGFHEQYF.

The chain couples TRBV7-3 to TRBJ2-2; a weak D match, TRBD1 (5 bases). The length of the CDR3 is 15 residues. CDR1 is SGHTA and CDR2 is FQGTGA in the germline V gene. V lost 4 bases and J 4 bases, leaving 13 bases between the germline ends. CDR3 bases: TGTGCCAGCAGCTCTGTATCAGGGATCACCGGGGAGCTGTTTTTT. Translation gives CASSSVSGITGELFF.

The CDR3 region is CASREDSYLSYEQYF. The CDR3, as DNA: TGTGCCAGCAGGGAAGACAGCTACCTTTCCTACGAGCAGTACTTC. The J gene is TRBJ2-7, the V gene TRBV5-4; possible D gene TRBD1, 5 bases. This CDR3 has 15 residues. Germline lookup yields CDR1 SGHNT and CDR2 YYREEE (reference sequence). V was trimmed by 5 bases and J by 1 base, leaving 16 bases between them.